This T cell receptor beta chain was retrieved from a study of beta chain features in type 1 diabetes. V lost 8 bases and J 0 bases, leaving 11 bases between the germline ends. The CDR3 totals 13 residues. Germline CDR1 SGHTA, CDR2 FQGNSA. The isolated RNA, all of it, was reverse transcribed, so expressed TCRB transcripts were what got sequenced. Data came from immunoSEQ multiplex PCR; TCRdb stores just in-frame clones and leaves some out. This table holds 450,000 or so clones, around 10% found once. This clone was counted only a few times. The sequencing input was naive CD4+ T cells from blood. The clonotype comes from a woman under 30 in good health. The chain couples TRBV7-2 to TRBJ2-7; D possibly matches TRBD1 or TRBD2 (5 bases each). The CDR3: CASRDGYSYEQYV. The CDR3 DNA sequence: TGTGCCAGCCGGGACGGCTACTCCTACGAGCAGTACGTC.